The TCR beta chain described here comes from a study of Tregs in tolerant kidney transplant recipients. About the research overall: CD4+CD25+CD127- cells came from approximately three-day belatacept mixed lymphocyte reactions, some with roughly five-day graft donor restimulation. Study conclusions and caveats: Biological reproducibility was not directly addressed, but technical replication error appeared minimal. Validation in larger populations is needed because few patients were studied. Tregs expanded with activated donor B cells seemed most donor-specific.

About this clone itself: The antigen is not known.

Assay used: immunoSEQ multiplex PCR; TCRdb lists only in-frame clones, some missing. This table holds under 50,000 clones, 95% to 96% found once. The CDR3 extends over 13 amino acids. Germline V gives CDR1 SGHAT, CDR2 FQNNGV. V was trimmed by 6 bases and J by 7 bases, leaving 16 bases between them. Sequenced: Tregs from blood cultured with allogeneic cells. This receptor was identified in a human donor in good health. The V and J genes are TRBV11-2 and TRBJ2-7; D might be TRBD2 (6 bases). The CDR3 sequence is CASRVEGGSEQYF. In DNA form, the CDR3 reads TGTGCCAGCAGGGTTGAAGGAGGGAGTGAGCAGTACTTC.